A selection of T cell receptor beta chains follows, all from one sample in a study of shared clonotypes between healthy human individuals. Sequencing was performed with immunoSEQ multiplex PCR; in TCRdb, only in-frame clones are kept and a portion is missing. This sample has a few million clones, with around 90% found just once. The sequenced sample consisted of naive CD4+ T cells sorted from blood. The receptors derive from a man aged 18 to 29 in good health. CDR3s include the opening cysteine and the closing phenylalanine or tryptophan. A D gene is named only where the DNA matches it firmly. Not all rows give a size; the values are once, few, many and, for expanded clones, a class.

D	V	J	length	size	DNA	CDR3
TRBD2	TRBV7-2	TRBJ2-5	16	.	TGTGCCAGCAGCTTAGCGGGGGCGGGAGGGCTGGAGACCCAGTACTTC	CASSLAGAGGLETQYF
.	TRBV27	TRBJ2-7	16	.	TGTGCCAGCAGTTCTCCACCTCCGCAGGGTTCCTACGAGCAGTACTTC	CASSSPPPQGSYEQYF
.	TRBV23-1	TRBJ2-5	12	.	TGCGCCAGCACCCAGGTTGGGGAGACCCAGTACTTC	CASTQVGETQYF
.	TRBV5-6	TRBJ1-1	16	.	TGTGCCAGCAGCTTGGTCGGCGGACCCTCTAACACTGAAGCTTTCTTT	CASSLVGGPSNTEAFF
.	TRBV2	TRBJ1-6	14	.	TGTGCCAGCAGTCCATCGACTTATAATTCACCCCTCCACTTT	CASSPSTYNSPLHF
.	TRBV5-4	TRBJ2-6	15	.	TGTGCCAGCAGCTCGATTCAACCTGGGGCCAACGTCCTGACTTTC	CASSSIQPGANVLTF
.	TRBV25-1	TRBJ1-1	13	.	TGTGCCAGCAGTGAGGGAATAGGGGCGGAAGCTTTCTTT	CASSEGIGAEAFF
TRBD1	TRBV10-3	TRBJ2-2	14	few	TGTGCCATCAGTGGAAGGGGGCCCACCGGGGAGCTGTTTTTT	CAISGRGPTGELFF
.	TRBV6-5	TRBJ2-3	15	.	TGTGCCAGCAGCGTGACCGACGGAAACACAGATACGCAGTATTTT	CASSVTDGNTDTQYF
.	TRBV5-1	TRBJ1-1	15	few	TGCGCCAGCAGCCCGCGGACGGAACAGAACACTGAAGCTTTCTTT	CASSPRTEQNTEAFF
.	TRBV10-3	TRBJ1-6	13	.	TGTGCCATCAGTGAAAGGGTGAATTCACCCCTCCACTTT	CAISERVNSPLHF
.	TRBV12-5	TRBJ2-7	12	few	TGTGCTAGTGGTTTGGTACCCTACGAGCAGTACTTC	CASGLVPYEQYF
.	TRBV5-1	TRBJ2-5	12	few	TGCGCCAGCAGCTTGAATCAAGAGACCCAGTACTTC	CASSLNQETQYF
.	TRBV5-4	TRBJ1-6	17	.	TGTGCCAGCAGCTTGGACGGTGCAGGGTCCTATAATTCACCCCTCCACTTT	CASSLDGAGSYNSPLHF
.	TRBV2	TRBJ2-5	14	.	TGTGCCAGCAGTCAAGGAGCAGGGCAAGAGACCCAGTACTTC	CASSQGAGQETQYF
.	TRBV28	TRBJ2-5	12	.	TGTGCCAGCAGTTCCGGTCGGGAGACCCAGTACTTC	CASSSGRETQYF
.	TRBV25-1	TRBJ1-1	14	few	TGTGCCAGCAGTGAATCGCGGGCGGCGTCTGAAGCTTTCTTT	CASSESRAASEAFF
.	TRBV18	TRBJ1-2	15	.	TGTGCCAGCTCACCCACGGGGCAGACGAACTATGGCTACACCTTC	CASSPTGQTNYGYTF
.	TRBV10-3	TRBJ1-2	14	.	TGTGCCATCAGTGATCAGGTGGATAACTATGGCTACACCTTC	CAISDQVDNYGYTF
.	TRBV14	TRBJ2-7	13	.	TGTGCCAGCAGCCAATCGCCGGCAGGCGTGCAGTACTTC	CASSQSPAGVQYF
.	TRBV7-8	TRBJ1-5	14	few	TGTGCCAGCAGCTTACTGGGTTCCAATCAGCCCCAGCATTTT	CASSLLGSNQPQHF
TRBD2	TRBV13	TRBJ2-5	15	.	TGTGCCAGCAGCTTAGGCCGGCTAGCGGGAGTTGAGCAGTACTTC	CASSLGRLAGVEQYF
TRBD2	TRBV9	TRBJ2-1	15	.	TGTGCCAGCAGCGTTAGCGGGGGAGCCCGCAATGAGCAGTTCTTC	CASSVSGGARNEQFF
.	TRBV7-9	TRBJ2-7	14	.	TGTGCCAGCAGCAACGCTCCCCGGACCTACGAGCAGTACTTC	CASSNAPRTYEQYF
.	TRBV6-1	TRBJ1-2	13	.	TGTGCCAGCACCGGATCGTGGGGGTATGGCTACACCTTC	CASTGSWGYGYTF
TRBD2	TRBV5-5	TRBJ2-4	14	.	TGTGCCAGCAGCTTGCCGAGCGGGGGTGACATTCAGTACTTC	CASSLPSGGDIQYF
TRBD2	TRBV14	TRBJ2-7	15	.	TGTGCCAGCAGCCAACGACTAGCCCATCGGGGGGAGCAGTACTTC	CASSQRLAHRGEQYF
.	TRBV6-1	TRBJ1-2	14	.	TGTGCCAGCACAGTTTCGGGAGCTGTTTATGGCTACACCTTC	CASTVSGAVYGYTF
.	TRBV5-4	TRBJ2-2	16	.	TGTGCCAGCAGCGTAGCAGGGGGGGTGAACACCGGGGAGCTGTTTTTT	CASSVAGGVNTGELFF
TRBD1	TRBV6-4	TRBJ2-1	16	.	TGTGCCAGGGACTCGGACAGGCGGAGCTCCTACAATGAGCAGTTCTTC	CARDSDRRSSYNEQFF
.	TRBV11-2	TRBJ2-1	18	.	TGTGCCAGCAGCTTAGATCACCGACCGGATCGGAGTGGGCATGAGCAGTTCTTC	CASSLDHRPDRSGHEQFF
.	TRBV4-3	TRBJ2-2	13	.	TGCGCCAGCAGCCAAGAAGAATCCGGGGAGCTGTTTTTT	CASSQEESGELFF
.	TRBV28	TRBJ2-1	14	.	TGTGCCAGCAGTTTTCAGGGGACATTCTATGAGCAGTTCTTC	CASSFQGTFYEQFF
TRBD1	TRBV15	TRBJ1-6	16	.	TGTGCCACCAGCAGAACAGGACAGGGGAGGAATTCACCCCTCCACTTT	CATSRTGQGRNSPLHF
TRBD1	TRBV5-1	TRBJ1-3	17	.	TGCGCCAGCAGCTCGGGACAGGTTAATGTCCCTGGAAACACCATATATTTT	CASSSGQVNVPGNTIYF
.	TRBV5-6	TRBJ2-2	13	.	TGTGCCAGCAGTCTGGGGAACACCGGGGAGCTGTTTTTT	CASSLGNTGELFF
TRBD1	TRBV19	TRBJ2-5	13	.	TGTGCCAGTAGTGAACAGGGGGCTGAGACCCAGTACTTC	CASSEQGAETQYF
.	TRBV20-1	TRBJ1-2	11	.	TGCAGTGCTCACCTCAGGGTTGGCTACACCTTC	CSAHLRVGYTF
TRBD1	TRBV5-1	TRBJ1-4	18	.	TGCGCCAGCAGCTTAAGAGGGACAGGGGCCTTTAAAAATGAAAAACTGTTTTTT	CASSLRGTGAFKNEKLFF
.	TRBV30	TRBJ1-2	14	.	TGTGCCTGGAGTGCAAAGGGATCTTACTATGGCTACACCTTC	CAWSAKGSYYGYTF
TRBD2	TRBV10-3	TRBJ2-1	12	once	TGTGCCATCAGTGAGACTAGCGACGAGCAGTTCTTC	CAISETSDEQFF
.	TRBV7-2	TRBJ1-2	14	.	TGTGCCAGCAGCTTAGCGGGCCCTAACTATGGCTACACCTTC	CASSLAGPNYGYTF
TRBD2	TRBV7-2	TRBJ2-1	15	.	TGTGCCAGCAGCTTAGGACTAGCGGCTAACAATGAGCAGTTCTTC	CASSLGLAANNEQFF
TRBD1	TRBV6-5	TRBJ1-1	15	.	TGTGCCAGCAGTTACTCTAGGGACAGATACACTGAAGCTTTCTTT	CASSYSRDRYTEAFF